Each of the 12 T cell receptor beta chains below was sequenced from the same sample in a study of T cell clones after liver transplantation. Clones were sequenced by immunoSEQ multiplex PCR, and TCRdb holds only the in-frame ones, with some missing. Among roughly 120,000 clones, 90% were seen once, and the ten largest hold approximately 0.84%. Sample: CD4+ T cells from blood, taken 12 months after liver transplant. These receptors came from a human patient who received a liver transplant. The graft donor may have given rise to some T cells.

The chain recombines TRBV7-2 with TRBJ2-1; D is ambiguous. This CDR3 has 15 residues. Germline assignment: CDR1 SGHTA and CDR2 FQGNSA. Trimming pared 5 bases from V and 1 base from J, leaving 12 bases between. The CDR3 nucleotides read TGTGCCAGCAGCCTGACCAGAGGATCCTACAATGAGCAGTTCTTC. Its protein product is CASSLTRGSYNEQFF. Full variable domain (rest looked up from reference TRBV7-2 and TRBJ2-1): GAGVSQSPSNKVTEKGKDVELRCDPISGHTALYWYRQSLGQGLEFLIYFQGNSAPDKSGLPSDRFSAERTGGSVSTLTIQRTQQEDSAVYLCASSLTRGSYNEQFFGPGTRLTVL.

V usage is TRBV6-6 and J usage is TRBJ2-7, with 13 positions matching TRBD2. CDR3 size: 14 residues. V gave up 10 bases and J gave up 5 bases; unmatched junction bases: 8. Germline loops: CDR1 MNHNY, CDR2 SVGAGI (reference sequence). Here the CDR3 DNA reads TGTGCCACTTCTGGACTAGCGGGAGTCCACGAGCAGTACTTC. Translated: CATSGLAGVHEQYF.

This clone was recorded a few times. The chain couples TRBV5-1 to TRBJ2-7; D is perhaps TRBD2 (6 bases). Trimming took 8 bases from V and 4 from J, leaving 10 bases between them. In germline, CDR1 is SGHRS, CDR2 YFSETQ. This CDR3 has 11 amino acids. In nucleotides, the CDR3 is TGCGCCAGTCGGGGGAATTACGAGCAGTACTTC. It specifies CASRGNYEQYF.

The V and J genes are TRBV2 and TRBJ2-1; 9 bases line up with TRBD1. The V gene's germline CDR1 is SNHLY and CDR2 FYNNEI. Trimming at V came to 4 bases and at J to 3 bases, leaving 1 base not matched to a gene. The CDR3 loop spans 14 amino acids. The CDR3 spells CASSVDRGYNEQFF. DNA of the CDR3: TGTGCCAGCAGTGTGGACAGGGGCTACAATGAGCAGTTCTTC.

This clone was seen more than once but under ten times. The chain employs TRBV19 and TRBJ2-2, with 10 bases fitting TRBD1. V was pared by 10 bases and J by 1 base, with 3 bases of the junction left unmatched. The length of the CDR3 is 14 residues. The germline V gene has CDR1 LNHDA and CDR2 SQIVND (reference sequence). CDR3 amino acids: CATGDRGNTGELFF. The CDR3 DNA is TGTGCCACCGGGGACAGGGGGAACACCGGGGAGCTGTTTTTT. The entire variable domain, with the rest obtained from reference TRBV19 and TRBJ2-2, is as follows: DGGITQSPKYLFRKEGQNVTLSCEQNLNHDAMYWYRQDPGQGLRLIYYSQIVNDFQKGDIAEGYSVSREKKESFPLTVTSAQKNPTAFYLCATGDRGNTGELFFGEGSRLTVL.

The chain has TRBV5-1 and TRBJ2-3; 11 nucleotides line up with TRBD2. Germline CDR1 and CDR2: SGHRS and YFSETQ. The V gene end was trimmed by 1 base and the J gene end by 0 bases; junction bases not matched to a gene: 4. The CDR3 consists of 17 residues. The CDR3 sequence is CASSLFRTSGSTDTQYF. Written as DNA, the CDR3 is TGCGCCAGCAGCTTGTTCAGGACTAGCGGGAGCACAGATACGCAGTATTTT.

This chain links TRBV6-5 with TRBJ1-3; D is ambiguous. Between the trimmed V and J ends, which lost 2 bases and 2 bases, there was a span of 7 bases. The CDR3 contains 14 residues. The germline gives CDR1 MNHEY, CDR2 SVGAGI. The CDR3 region has the DNA TGTGCCAGCAGTTACGATACTGCTGGAAACACCATATATTTT. Protein product: CASSYDTAGNTIYF.

The chain has TRBV28 and TRBJ2-7; D call uncertain. The CDR3 totals 16 residues. CDR1 and CDR2 (germline): MDHEN, SYDVKM. Between the trimmed V and J ends, which lost 3 bases and 5 bases, there was a span of 20 bases. The CDR3 reads CASSFRKTSPSHEQYF. The CDR3, as DNA: TGTGCCAGCAGTTTCCGAAAAACTTCCCCTTCCCACGAGCAGTACTTC.

This clone was detected a few times. This rearrangement joins TRBV11-2 to TRBJ2-1, with 7 bases that match TRBD2. The CDR3 runs 16 residues. V lost 1 base to trimming and J lost 4 bases; unmatched junction nucleotides: 7. In germline, CDR1 is SGHAT, CDR2 FQNNGV. The CDR3 bases are TGTGCCAGCAGCTTAGTCCTAGCGGCCTTTTACAATGAGCAGTTCTTC. As protein: CASSLVLAAFYNEQFF. Variable domain in full (rest from reference TRBV11-2 and TRBJ2-1): EAGVAQSPRYKIIEKRQSVAFWCNPISGHATLYWYQQILGQGPKLLIQFQNNGVVDDSQLPKDRFSAERLKGVDSTLKIQPAKLEDSAVYLCASSLVLAAFYNEQFFGPGTRLTVL.

The rearrangement links TRBV11-2 to TRBJ1-5, with 8 bases aligning to TRBD1. CDR1 and CDR2 (germline): SGHAT, FQNNGV. CDR3 length: 17 residues. Trimming took 1 base from V and 2 from J; bases not matched to a gene: 7. The CDR3 bases are TGTGCCAGCAGCTTAGGTACCAGGGGGCGCGGCAATCAGCCCCAGCATTTT. This encodes CASSLGTRGRGNQPQHF.

CDR3 DNA sequence: TGTGCCAGCAGCGTGGGACCGTTCAACACTGAAGCTTTCTTT. It codes for CASSVGPFNTEAFF. This sequence joins TRBV7-6 and TRBJ1-1, with a tentative D call TRBD1 (5 bases). The CDR3 totals 14 residues. From germline, CDR1 is SGHVS and CDR2 FNYEAQ. V was clipped by 5 bases and J by 2 bases, with 12 bases between them.

V usage is TRBV25-1 and J usage is TRBJ2-5; the D is unclear. The V end lost 2 bases, the J end lost 3 bases, and 7 bases lay between the germline ends. The CDR3 spans 13 residues. Per germline, CDR1 MGHDK and CDR2 SYGVNS. The CDR3 DNA reads TGTGCCAGCAGTGAAGAGTGGGAAGAGACCCAGTACTTC. Its protein product is CASSEEWEETQYF.